This is a list of T cell receptor beta chains from one sample in a study of blood T cell repertoires in COVID-19. This table comes from immunoSEQ multiplex PCR, and its TCRdb copy is limited to in-frame clones, with some not included. The data show 85,000 to 90,000 clones, roughly 90% seen once. Sequencing was done on a sample of peripheral blood. These receptors all come from a human donor with active COVID-19. The donor label of this sample is uncertain. CDR3s include the opening cysteine and the closing phenylalanine or tryptophan. The D gene is left open where the match is weak. A row's size may be missing; if present it is once, few, many or a size class.

abundance	d_gene	v_gene	len	j_gene	CDR3aa	CDR3nt
once	TRBD2	TRBV3-1/TRBV3-2	16	TRBJ2-2	CASSQFPGGNTGELFF	TGTGCCAGCAGCCAATTCCCGGGGGGAAACACCGGGGAGCTGTTTTTT
once	TRBD1	TRBV6-1	16	TRBJ1-1	CASSERGQGAGTEAFF	TGTGCCAGCAGTGAACGGGGCCAGGGGGCGGGCACTGAAGCTTTCTTT
.	TRBD1	TRBV11-2	15	TRBJ2-5	CASSLGTGFSETQYF	TGTGCCAGCAGCTTAGGGACAGGGTTTTCAGAGACCCAGTACTTC
.	TRBD1	TRBV28	13	TRBJ2-7	CASKGASSYEQYF	TGTGCCAGCAAGGGGGCCAGCTCCTACGAGCAGTACTTC
.	TRBD2	TRBV2	14	TRBJ2-1	CASRRLAGDNEQFF	TGTGCCAGCAGAAGACTAGCGGGGGACAATGAGCAGTTCTTC
.	.	TRBV5-4	15	TRBJ1-4	CASSSGGGSNEKLFF	TGTGCCAGCAGCTCGGGTGGGGGGTCTAATGAAAAACTGTTTTTT
.	TRBD1	TRBV2	15	TRBJ1-1	CASSVEPGQGEGAFF	TGTGCCAGCAGCGTTGAGCCGGGACAGGGAGAAGGTGCTTTCTTT
.	TRBD2	TRBV11-2	16	TRBJ2-1	CASSLDLLAGSNEQFF	TGTGCCAGCAGCTTAGATCTCCTAGCGGGGTCGAATGAGCAGTTCTTC
.	TRBD2	TRBV5-4	15	TRBJ2-7	CASSSSGLAGSEQYF	TGTGCCAGCAGCTCCAGTGGACTAGCGGGGTCCGAGCAGTACTTC
.	TRBD1	TRBV6-5	14	TRBJ2-7	CASSTGGASYEQYF	TGTGCCAGCAGTACAGGGGGCGCTTCCTACGAGCAGTACTTC
once	.	TRBV7-9	12	TRBJ1-1	CASSAQGTEAFF	TGTGCCAGCAGCGCTCAGGGCACTGAAGCTTTCTTT
.	.	TRBV14	17	TRBJ1-4	CASSRGLGGAFNEKLFF	TGTGCCAGCAGCCGGGGACTCGGAGGGGCGTTTAATGAAAAACTGTTTTTT
few	TRBD2	TRBV6-4	15	TRBJ2-6	CASSDRGAGANVLTF	TGTGCCAGCAGTGACCGGGGGGCTGGGGCCAACGTCCTGACTTTC
.	TRBD1	TRBV6-5	13	TRBJ1-2	CASSLGGQGGYTF	TGTGCCAGCAGTTTAGGGGGACAGGGTGGCTACACCTTC
.	.	TRBV15	14	TRBJ2-3	CATKGPQTTDTQYF	TGTGCCACCAAGGGGCCTCAGACCACAGATACGCAGTATTTT
.	TRBD1	TRBV5-4	13	TRBJ2-5	CASKGDSQETQYF	TGTGCCAGCAAGGGGGACAGCCAAGAGACCCAGTACTTC
.	.	TRBV24-1	12	TRBJ2-2	CATTGGPGELFF	TGTGCCACCACGGGGGGCCCCGGGGAGCTGTTTTTT
.	.	TRBV5-1	14	TRBJ2-1	CASSLASGYNEQFF	TGCGCCAGCAGCTTGGCCTCCGGGTACAATGAGCAGTTCTTC
.	.	TRBV6-2/TRBV6-3	14	TRBJ2-3	CASRPRESTDTQYF	TGTGCCAGCAGACCTCGGGAGAGCACAGATACGCAGTATTTT
once	.	TRBV9	13	TRBJ1-4	CASSVELNEKLFF	TGTGCCAGCAGCGTAGAATTAAATGAAAAACTGTTTTTT
.	TRBD2	TRBV5-4	16	TRBJ2-7	CASSLEAGVPPSEQYF	TGTGCCAGCAGCTTGGAAGCGGGGGTCCCACCGAGCGAGCAGTACTTC
once	.	TRBV2	14	TRBJ2-5	CASSERSGEETQYF	TGTGCCAGCAGTGAGCGCTCTGGAGAAGAGACCCAGTACTTC
.	.	TRBV18	15	TRBJ2-5	CASSPRQSVQETQYF	TGTGCCAGCTCACCCAGACAGTCCGTCCAAGAGACCCAGTACTTC
.	.	TRBV10-3	14	TRBJ1-1	CAISESGPRTEAFF	TGTGCCATCAGTGAGTCGGGCCCCAGGACTGAAGCTTTCTTT